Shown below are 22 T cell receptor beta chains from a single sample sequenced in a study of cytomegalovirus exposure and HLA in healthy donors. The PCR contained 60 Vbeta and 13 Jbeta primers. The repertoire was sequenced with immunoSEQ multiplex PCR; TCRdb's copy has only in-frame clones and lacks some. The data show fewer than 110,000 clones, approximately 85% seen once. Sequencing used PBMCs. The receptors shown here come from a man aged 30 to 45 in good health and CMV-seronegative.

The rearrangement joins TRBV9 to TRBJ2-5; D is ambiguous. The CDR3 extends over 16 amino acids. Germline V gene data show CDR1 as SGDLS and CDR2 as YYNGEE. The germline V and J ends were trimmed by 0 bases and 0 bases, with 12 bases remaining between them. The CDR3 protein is CASSVGPHTNQETQYF. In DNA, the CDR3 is TGTGCCAGCAGCGTAGGGCCCCATACGAACCAAGAGACCCAGTACTTC. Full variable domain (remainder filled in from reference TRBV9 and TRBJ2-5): DSGVTQTPKHLITATGQRVTLRCSPRSGDLSVYWYQQSLDQGLQFLIQYYNGEERAKGNILERFSAQQFPDLHSELNLSSLELGDSALYFCASSVGPHTNQETQYFGPGTRLLVL.

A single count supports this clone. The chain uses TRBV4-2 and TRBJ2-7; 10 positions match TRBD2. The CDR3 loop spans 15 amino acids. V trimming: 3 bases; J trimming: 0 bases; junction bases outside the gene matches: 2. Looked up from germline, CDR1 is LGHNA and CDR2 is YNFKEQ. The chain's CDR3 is CASSHGTSVSYEQYF. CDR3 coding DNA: TGTGCCAGCAGCCATGGGACTAGCGTCTCCTACGAGCAGTACTTC.

For the CDR3, the DNA is TGTGCCAGCAGTAAGCAACAGGGGATCAATCAGCCCCAGCATTTT. This codes for CASSKQQGINQPQHF. V usage is TRBV27 and J usage is TRBJ1-5, with 7 bases fitting TRBD1. The CDR3 length is 15 residues. The trim removed 5 bases at V and 3 bases at J, leaving 7 bases unmatched. From germline, CDR1 is MNHEY and CDR2 SMNVEV (reference sequence).

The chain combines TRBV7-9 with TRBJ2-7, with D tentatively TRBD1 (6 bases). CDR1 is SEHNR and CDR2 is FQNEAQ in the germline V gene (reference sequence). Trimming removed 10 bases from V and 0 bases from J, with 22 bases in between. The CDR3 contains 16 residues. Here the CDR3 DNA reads TGTGCCACCTCCCTGGGGGACGGACAGATCTCCTACGAGCAGTACTTC. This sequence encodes CATSLGDGQISYEQYF.

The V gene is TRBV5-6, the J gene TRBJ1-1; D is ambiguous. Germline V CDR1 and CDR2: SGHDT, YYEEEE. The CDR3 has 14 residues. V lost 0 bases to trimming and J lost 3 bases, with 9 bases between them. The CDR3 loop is CASSLVMRDTEAFF. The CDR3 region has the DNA TGTGCCAGCAGCTTGGTTATGCGGGACACTGAAGCTTTCTTT.

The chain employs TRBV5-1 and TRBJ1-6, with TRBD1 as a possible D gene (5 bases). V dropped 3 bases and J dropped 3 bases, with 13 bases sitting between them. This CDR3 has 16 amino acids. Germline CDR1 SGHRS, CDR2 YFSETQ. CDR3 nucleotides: TGCGCCAGCAGCTCTAGGGGTGTTAACTATAATTCACCCCTCCACTTT. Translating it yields CASSSRGVNYNSPLHF.

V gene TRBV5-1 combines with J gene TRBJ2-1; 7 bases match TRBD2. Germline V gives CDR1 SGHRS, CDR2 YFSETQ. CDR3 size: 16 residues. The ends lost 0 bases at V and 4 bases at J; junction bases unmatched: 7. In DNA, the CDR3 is TGCGCCAGCAGCTTGGAGTGGCGGGAGCCTTACAATGAGCAGTTCTTC. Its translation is CASSLEWREPYNEQFF.

The CDR3 reads CASSFRVGAGGPEAFF. The CDR3 DNA sequence: TGTGCCAGCAGTTTTCGAGTAGGGGCAGGGGGCCCTGAAGCTTTCTTT. This sequence joins TRBV28 and TRBJ1-1, with TRBD1 matching over 8 bases. Germline-derived CDR1 and CDR2 are MDHEN and SYDVKM. Unmatched junction bases numbered 12, after V lost 3 bases and J lost 6 bases. The CDR3 contains 16 residues.

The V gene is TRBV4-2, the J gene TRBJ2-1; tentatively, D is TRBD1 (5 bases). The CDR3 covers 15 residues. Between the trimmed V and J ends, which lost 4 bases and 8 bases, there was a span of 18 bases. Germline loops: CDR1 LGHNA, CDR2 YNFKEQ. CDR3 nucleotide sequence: TGTGCCAGCAGCCTAGTGGGCCAGGGTCAGGATGAGCAGTTCTTC. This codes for CASSLVGQGQDEQFF.

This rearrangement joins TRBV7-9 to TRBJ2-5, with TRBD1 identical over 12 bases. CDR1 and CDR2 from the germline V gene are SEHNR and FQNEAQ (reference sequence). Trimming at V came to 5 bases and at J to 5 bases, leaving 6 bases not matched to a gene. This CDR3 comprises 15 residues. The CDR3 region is CASSKGQGAHETQYF. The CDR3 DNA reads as TGTGCCAGCAGCAAGGGACAGGGGGCGCATGAGACCCAGTACTTC.

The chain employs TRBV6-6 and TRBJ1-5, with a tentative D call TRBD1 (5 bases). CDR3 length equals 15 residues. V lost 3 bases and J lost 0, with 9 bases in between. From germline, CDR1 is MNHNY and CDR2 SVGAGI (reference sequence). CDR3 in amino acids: CASSYRQGSNQPQHF. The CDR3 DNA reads TGTGCCAGCAGTTATCGGCAGGGTAGCAATCAGCCCCAGCATTTT.

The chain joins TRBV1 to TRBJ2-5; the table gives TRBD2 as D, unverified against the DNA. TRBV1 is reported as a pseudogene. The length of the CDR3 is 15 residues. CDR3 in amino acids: CTSIPLSYLQETQYF. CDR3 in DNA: TGCACCAGCATCCCGTTGAGCTACCTCCAAGAGACCCAGTACTTC.

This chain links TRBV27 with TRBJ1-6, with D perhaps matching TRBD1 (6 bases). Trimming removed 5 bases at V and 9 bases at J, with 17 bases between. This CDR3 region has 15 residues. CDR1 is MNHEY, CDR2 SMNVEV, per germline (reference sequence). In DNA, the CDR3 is TGTGCCAGCAGTGGAGGCGGGGAGGGGGGTTCACCCCTCCACTTT. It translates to CASSGGGEGGSPLHF.

In DNA, the CDR3 is TGTGCCAGCAGCTTGGATCAGGGTGTTTACGAGCAGTACTTC. Amino acids: CASSLDQGVYEQYF. The chain combines TRBV5-4 with TRBJ2-7, with a tentative D call TRBD1 (5 bases). In germline, CDR1 is SGHNT, CDR2 YYREEE (reference sequence). V was pared by 0 bases and J by 4 bases, with 11 bases between. The CDR3 loop spans 14 amino acids.

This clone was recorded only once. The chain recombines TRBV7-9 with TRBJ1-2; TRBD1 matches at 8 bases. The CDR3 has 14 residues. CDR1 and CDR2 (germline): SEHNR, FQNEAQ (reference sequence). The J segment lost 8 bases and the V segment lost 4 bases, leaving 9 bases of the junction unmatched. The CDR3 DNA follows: TGTGCCAGCAGCTACCCCGGGCAGGGGGCAGGCTACACCTTC. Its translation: CASSYPGQGAGYTF.

As DNA, the CDR3 is TGTGCCAGCAGCCCCCTCGCGGGGGGCCAGGGCGGGGAGCTGTTTTTT. This sequence encodes CASSPLAGGQGGELFF. This chain links TRBV9 with TRBJ2-2, with 8 bases lining up with TRBD2. The CDR3 runs 16 residues. V shed 4 bases, J shed 7 bases, and the junction held 12 bases outside the gene matches. Germline CDR1 reads SGDLS; CDR2 reads YYNGEE.

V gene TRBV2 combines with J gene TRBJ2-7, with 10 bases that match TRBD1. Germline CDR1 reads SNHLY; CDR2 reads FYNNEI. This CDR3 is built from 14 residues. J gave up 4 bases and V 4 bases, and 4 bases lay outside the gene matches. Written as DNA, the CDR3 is TGTGCCAGCAGTGGGCCGGGACAGGGGTACGAGCAGTACTTC. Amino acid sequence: CASSGPGQGYEQYF.

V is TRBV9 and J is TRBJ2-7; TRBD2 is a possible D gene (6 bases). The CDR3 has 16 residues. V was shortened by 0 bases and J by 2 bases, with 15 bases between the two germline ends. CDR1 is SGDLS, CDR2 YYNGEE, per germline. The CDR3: CASSVGESGVTYEQYF. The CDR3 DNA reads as TGTGCCAGCAGCGTAGGTGAGTCGGGAGTCACCTACGAGCAGTACTTC.

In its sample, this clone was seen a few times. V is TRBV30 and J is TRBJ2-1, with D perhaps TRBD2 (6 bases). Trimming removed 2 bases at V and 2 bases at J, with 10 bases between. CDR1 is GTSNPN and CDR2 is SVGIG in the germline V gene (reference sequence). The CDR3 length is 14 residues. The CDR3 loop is CAWSPREAYNEQFF. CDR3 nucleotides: TGTGCCTGGAGTCCGAGGGAGGCCTACAATGAGCAGTTCTTC.

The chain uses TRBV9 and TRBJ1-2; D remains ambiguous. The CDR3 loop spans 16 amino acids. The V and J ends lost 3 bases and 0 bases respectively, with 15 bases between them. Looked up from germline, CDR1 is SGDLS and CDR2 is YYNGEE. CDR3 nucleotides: TGTGCCAGCAGCGCTCTTCTCCGGGTCCCTAACTATGGCTACACCTTC. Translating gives CASSALLRVPNYGYTF. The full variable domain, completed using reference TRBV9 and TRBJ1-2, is DSGVTQTPKHLITATGQRVTLRCSPRSGDLSVYWYQQSLDQGLQFLIQYYNGEERAKGNILERFSAQQFPDLHSELNLSSLELGDSALYFCASSALLRVPNYGYTFGSGTRLTVV.

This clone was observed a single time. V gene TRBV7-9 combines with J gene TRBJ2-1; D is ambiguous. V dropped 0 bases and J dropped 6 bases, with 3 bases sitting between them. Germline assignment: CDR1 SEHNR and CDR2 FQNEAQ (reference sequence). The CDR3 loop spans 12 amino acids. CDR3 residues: CASSLALNEQFF. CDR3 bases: TGTGCCAGCAGCTTAGCTCTCAATGAGCAGTTCTTC.

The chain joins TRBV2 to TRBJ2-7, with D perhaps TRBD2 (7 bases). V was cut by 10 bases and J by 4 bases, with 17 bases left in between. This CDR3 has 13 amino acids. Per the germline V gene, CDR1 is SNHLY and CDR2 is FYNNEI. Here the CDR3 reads CAMGGGRGYEQYF. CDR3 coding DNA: TGTGCCATGGGGGGCGGGAGAGGGTACGAGCAGTACTTC.